The next 30 T cell receptor beta chains were all read from a single sample in a study of regulatory T cells in long-lasting Graves disease. This sample's time point: persistent/refractory GD, antithyroid drugs over 5 years with positive TRAb. The TCR library was made from RNA that had been extracted from PBMCs in TRIzol. Relying on iRepertoire HTBI primers and Arm-PCR of CDR3 regions, the team built TCR beta libraries. A single record per CDR3 protein comes from TCRdb applying MiXCR to the multiplex PCR reads. Among approximately 350,000 distinct CDR3 sequences listed, about 23% were seen once. Sequenced here: peripheral blood mononuclear cells (PBMCs), sampled when the disease was refractory, from a patient treated with antithyroid drugs. These receptors all stem from a woman in her thirties or forties with Graves disease.

Ten or more counts support this clonotype. This chain uses TRBV28 with TRBJ2-2, with D unresolved. CDR3 length: 12 amino acids. Germline V gives CDR1 MDHEN, CDR2 SYDVKM. V gave up 3 bases and J gave up 6 bases, with 5 bases separating them. The CDR3 spells CASSFLAGELFF. CDR3 sequence (DNA): TGTGCCAGCAGTTTCTTAGCCGGGGAGCTGTTTTTT.

The J gene is TRBJ2-6, the V gene TRBV5-1; TRBD1 matches 7 bases. The CDR3 is 18 residues long. CDR1 SGHRS and CDR2 YFSETQ come from the germline V gene. Unmatched junction bases numbered 10, after V lost 4 bases and J lost 0 bases. CDR3 sequence reads: CASSLIRDSLSGANVLTF. The CDR3 DNA reads as TGCGCCAGCAGCCTCATCCGGGACAGTCTCTCTGGGGCCAACGTCCTGACTTTC. The whole variable domain, filled in from reference TRBV5-1 and TRBJ2-6, reads KAGVTQTPRYLIKTRGQQVTLSCSPISGHRSVSWYQQTPGQGLQFLFEYFSETQRNKGNFPGRFSGRQFSNSRSEMNVSTLELGDSALYLCASSLIRDSLSGANVLTFGAGSRLTVL.

V usage is TRBV19 and J usage is TRBJ1-5; maybe TRBD1 (5 bases). Deletions cut 5 bases from V and 0 bases from J, with 14 bases between. The CDR3 spans 16 residues. Germline CDR1 is LNHDA and CDR2 is SQIVND (reference sequence). CDR3 protein: CASSQRQTLSNQPQHF. The CDR3 DNA reads as TGTGCCAGTAGTCAAAGACAGACACTTAGCAATCAGCCCCAGCATTTT.

There are many counts of this clonotype. The rearrangement joins TRBV9 to TRBJ2-7; TRBD2 might be the D (7 bases). The length of the CDR3 is 14 residues. V was clipped by 3 bases and J by 4 bases, with 14 bases between them. CDR1 SGDLS and CDR2 YYNGEE come from the germline V gene. The chain's CDR3 is CASSEGGQGYEQYF. As DNA, the CDR3 is TGTGCCAGCAGCGAGGGGGGGCAGGGGTACGAGCAGTACTTC. Full variable domain (rest looked up from reference TRBV9 and TRBJ2-7): DSGVTQTPKHLITATGQRVTLRCSPRSGDLSVYWYQQSLDQGLQFLIQYYNGEERAKGNILERFSAQQFPDLHSELNLSSLELGDSALYFCASSEGGQGYEQYFGPGTRLTVT.

This sequence joins TRBV7-9 and TRBJ1-4; tentative D call: TRBD1 (6 bases). The CDR3 covers 19 residues. Trimming cost V 2 bases and J 0 bases, with 19 bases left between them. Germline values: CDR1 SEHNR, CDR2 FQNEAQ (reference sequence). Here the CDR3 reads CASSLLRGRSTATNEKLFF. The CDR3 nucleotides read TGTGCCAGCAGCTTACTCCGGGGGCGTAGTACGGCAACTAATGAAAAACTGTTTTTT.

V gene TRBV2 combines with J gene TRBJ2-5, with 9 bases identical to TRBD1. With the DNA end fitting TRBJ2-1 better, the J assignment may be wrong. There are 12 residues in the CDR3. CDR1 and CDR2 from the germline V gene are SNHLY and FYNNEI. Here the CDR3 reads CASSWTGDEQFF. The DNA of the CDR3 is TGTGCCAGCAGTTGGACAGGGGATGAGCAGTTCTTC.

There are many counts of this clonotype. This chain connects TRBV28 to TRBJ1-2, with D unresolved. The V gene lost 4 bases and the J gene lost 8 bases, with 14 bases spanning the gap. The CDR3 has 13 amino acids. Germline-derived CDR1 and CDR2 are MDHEN and SYDVKM. CDR3 sequence reads: CASSSEREDGYTF. For the CDR3, the DNA is TGTGCCAGCAGTTCGGAAAGGGAGGACGGCTACACCTTC.

The sample holds a few counts of this clonotype. The genes are TRBV12-5 and TRBJ2-1; TRBD1 is a possible D gene (5 bases). Trimming cost V 6 bases and J 4 bases, with 19 bases left between them. The V gene's germline CDR1 is LGHNT and CDR2 FRNRAP. The CDR3 loop spans 16 amino acids. The CDR3 region has the DNA TGTGCTAGTGGGCACCAAGGGGAAGGCTTATACAATGAGCAGTTCTTC. It is translated as CASGHQGEGLYNEQFF.

The rearrangement joins TRBV5-1 to TRBJ2-7, with 10 bases matching TRBD2. The germline gives CDR1 SGHRS, CDR2 YFSETQ. Trimming took 4 bases from V and 6 from J; bases not matched to a gene: 7. CDR3 size: 14 residues. The CDR3, as DNA: TGCGCCAGCAGCATGGCTAGCGGGAGCGGCGAGCAGTACTTC. Translation gives CASSMASGSGEQYF.

This clonotype was counted at least ten times. The rearrangement joins TRBV11-2 to TRBJ2-7, with D perhaps TRBD1 (6 bases). CDR3 length: 15 residues. The germline V gene encodes CDR1 SGHAT and CDR2 FQNNGV. V was cut by 1 base and J by 0 bases, with 10 bases left in between. The CDR3: CASSLGPDSSYEQYF. The CDR3 coding sequence is TGTGCCAGCAGCTTAGGCCCGGACAGCTCCTACGAGCAGTACTTC.

This clonotype was seen a few times. The chain uses TRBV6-1 and TRBJ2-7, with 8 bases matching TRBD2. Germline CDR1 MNHNS, CDR2 SASEGT. There are 13 residues in the CDR3. V lost 7 bases to trimming and J lost 7 bases; unmatched junction nucleotides: 9. The DNA of the CDR3 is TGTGCCAGCATGTACGGGAGGGCTGGAGAGCAGTACTTC. Protein: CASMYGRAGEQYF.

This clonotype was counted many times. The V call is TRBV11-2, the J call TRBJ2-6; D uncertain. The CDR3 has 17 amino acids. From germline, CDR1 is SGHAT and CDR2 FQNNGV. V gave up 5 bases and J gave up 0 bases, with 14 bases separating them. This CDR3 is CASSVTRQSSGANVLTF. The CDR3 nucleotides are TGTGCCAGCAGCGTCACGAGGCAGAGCTCTGGGGCCAACGTCCTGACTTTC. Together with reference TRBV11-2 and TRBJ2-6, the CDR3 gives the full variable domain: EAGVAQSPRYKIIEKRQSVAFWCNPISGHATLYWYQQILGQGPKLLIQFQNNGVVDDSQLPKDRFSAERLKGVDSTLKIQPAKLEDSAVYLCASSVTRQSSGANVLTFGAGSRLTVL.

This clonotype occurred a few times. The J gene is TRBJ1-2, the V gene TRBV30; D is perhaps TRBD1 (6 bases). Between the trimmed V and J ends, which lost 7 bases and 4 bases, there was a span of 19 bases. Germline-derived CDR1 and CDR2 are GTSNPN and SVGIG (reference sequence). CDR3 length equals 14 residues. CDR3 coding DNA: TGTGCCTCAAACGTAGGGGGTAGCGGCTATGGCTACACCTTC. Encoded protein: CASNVGGSGYGYTF.

The sample holds many counts of this clonotype. The CDR3 here is CASSLVQGAGEAFF. The CDR3 bases are TGTGCCAGCAGCTTAGTGCAGGGGGCGGGTGAAGCTTTCTTT. This chain links TRBV7-6 with TRBJ1-1, with TRBD1 matching over 8 bases. The CDR3 is 14 amino acids. The trim removed 1 base at V and 7 bases at J, leaving 5 bases unmatched. Germline V gives CDR1 SGHVS, CDR2 FNYEAQ.

This clonotype was picked up many times. The chain combines TRBV6-1 with TRBJ1-4, with D maybe TRBD1 (5 bases). CDR1 and CDR2 from the germline V gene are MNHNS and SASEGT. Deletions cut 7 bases from V and 8 bases from J, with 14 bases between. This CDR3 region has 13 residues. CDR3 nucleotides: TGTGCCAGCACAGCGTGGGGACGGGAAAAACTGTTTTTT. Amino acids: CASTAWGREKLFF.

Comment on this clonotype: Compared with germline, one end of the junction differs, possibly owing to a read error. The V gene is TRBV6-1, the J gene TRBJ2-5, with D maybe TRBD2 (7 bases). Germline CDR1 reads MNHNS; CDR2 reads SASEGT. This CDR3 has 15 amino acids. The CDR3 protein is CASKGGGGGLEIQYF. The CDR3 DNA is TGTGCCAGCAAAGGGGGGGGGGGGGGCCTGGAGATCCAGTACTTC.

This chain joins TRBV18 and TRBJ2-7, with a possible D match to TRBD2 (5 bases). This CDR3 comprises 13 residues. V was cut by 2 bases and J by 6 bases, with 11 bases left in between. CDR1 is KGHSH, CDR2 LQKENI, per germline. The CDR3 nucleotides read TGTGCCAGCTCACCAAGAGGGATCGGCGAGCAGTACTTC. It yields the protein CASSPRGIGEQYF.

The genes are TRBV29-1 and TRBJ2-7, with D perhaps matching TRBD2 (7 bases). This CDR3 region has 18 residues. From germline, CDR1 is SQVTM and CDR2 ANQGSEA. Trimming stripped 7 bases from V and 4 bases from J, with 32 bases between. For the CDR3, the DNA is TGCAGCGCCACAGGGAGGGCGGGCGGTGGTAGACCCTCATACGAGCAGTACTTC. Its translation is CSATGRAGGGRPSYEQYF.

Concerning this clonotype: A read error may explain this, as a much larger clone is one base away. This chain connects TRBV7-9 to TRBJ2-5; D gene uncertain. V dropped 5 bases and J dropped 5 bases, with 9 bases sitting between them. Germline values: CDR1 SEHNR, CDR2 FQNEAQ (reference sequence). This CDR3 has 12 residues. The CDR3 DNA is TGTGCCAGCAGCCTTACTACGGAGACCCAGTACTTC. Its translation: CASSLTTETQYF.

V usage is TRBV19 and J usage is TRBJ2-4; the match to TRBD1 covers 8 bases. The trim removed 5 bases at V and 0 bases at J, leaving 9 bases unmatched. The length of the CDR3 is 17 residues. Germline V gives CDR1 LNHDA, CDR2 SQIVND (reference sequence). DNA of the CDR3: TGTGCCAGTAGTGTAGGACAGGGAGTTATAGCCAAAAACATTCAGTACTTC. Protein sequence: CASSVGQGVIAKNIQYF.

This clonotype was seen ten or more times. The chain carries TRBV7-2 and TRBJ2-4; 7 nucleotides match TRBD2. The CDR3 loop spans 16 amino acids. The ends lost 1 base at V and 6 bases at J; junction bases unmatched: 9. The germline CDR1 and CDR2 sequences are SGHTA and FQGNSA. The CDR3 DNA sequence: TGTGCCAGCAGCTTAGAGGGAGGGCTAGCGGTAAACATTCAGTACTTC. Its translation: CASSLEGGLAVNIQYF.

This clonotype was found many times. V is TRBV2 and J is TRBJ2-2; TRBD2 agrees at 8 bases. The V gene's germline CDR1 is SNHLY and CDR2 FYNNEI. The CDR3 extends over 17 amino acids. With V trimmed by 1 base and J by 0 bases, 4 bases remained unmatched. The CDR3 reads CASSEDPSGSNTGELFF. CDR3 DNA sequence: TGTGCCAGCAGTGAAGATCCTAGCGGGTCGAACACCGGGGAGCTGTTTTTT. Using reference TRBV2 and TRBJ2-2 for the parts outside the CDR3, the full variable domain is EPEVTQTPSHQVTQMGQEVILRCVPISNHLYFYWYRQILGQKVEFLVSFYNNEISEKSEIFDDQFSVERPDGSNFTLKIRSTKLEDSAMYFCASSEDPSGSNTGELFFGEGSRLTVL.

V is TRBV6-5 and J is TRBJ2-5; weak D call: TRBD1 (6 bases). Germline CDR1 and CDR2: MNHEY and SVGAGI. The V end was cut by 0 bases, the J end by 5 bases, with 16 bases between. There are 16 residues in the CDR3. DNA of the CDR3: TGTGCCAGCAGTTACTCCGGTCTGGGGGCCCGGGAGACCCAGTACTTC. Translating gives CASSYSGLGARETQYF.

This clonotype occurred a few times. The chain uses TRBV28 and TRBJ2-7; TRBD2 agrees at 15 bases. CDR1 is MDHEN and CDR2 is SYDVKM in the germline V gene. V trimming: 5 bases; J trimming: 4 bases; junction bases outside the gene matches: 15. The CDR3 extends over 19 amino acids. The CDR3 is CASSLKGTSGRLGIYEQYF. In nucleotides, the CDR3 is TGTGCCAGCAGTCTAAAGGGGACTAGCGGGAGGTTGGGGATTTACGAGCAGTACTTC.

V and J are TRBV13 and TRBJ2-2, with 7 bases aligning to TRBD1. This CDR3 has 16 amino acids. V trimming: 5 bases; J trimming: 5 bases; junction bases outside the gene matches: 11. Germline loops: CDR1 PRHDT, CDR2 FYEKMQ (reference sequence). Written as DNA, the CDR3 is TGTGCCAGCAGCCCAGGGGGTTGGCTTGGGACCGGGGAGCTGTTTTTT. It codes for CASSPGGWLGTGELFF.

This clonotype was observed many times. The V gene is TRBV7-3, the J gene TRBJ2-5, with 8 positions matching TRBD2. The J segment lost 0 bases and the V segment lost 5 bases, leaving 2 bases of the junction unmatched. The CDR3 is 14 residues long. Germline V lookup: CDR1 SGHTA, CDR2 FQGTGA. The CDR3 region is CASSVSGNQETQYF. The DNA for the CDR3 is TGTGCCAGCAGCGTTAGCGGGAACCAAGAGACCCAGTACTTC.

This clonotype was counted only a few times. The chain recombines TRBV9 with TRBJ1-3; D call uncertain. The CDR3 is 15 residues long. V lost 4 bases and J lost 0, with 11 bases in between. Germline V lookup: CDR1 SGDLS, CDR2 YYNGEE. CDR3 region: CASSTSGSSGNTIYF. Here the CDR3 DNA reads TGTGCCAGCAGCACGAGCGGTTCCTCTGGAAACACCATATATTTT.

This clonotype was detected ten times or more. This sequence joins TRBV28 and TRBJ1-4; TRBD1 matches at 9 bases. V was pared by 4 bases and J by 6 bases, with 3 bases of the junction left unmatched. Germline CDR1 and CDR2: MDHEN and SYDVKM. The CDR3 is made up of 14 amino acids. CDR3 DNA sequence: TGTGCCAGCAGTTCGGGACAGGGCGATGAAAAACTGTTTTTT. Translating gives CASSSGQGDEKLFF.

This clonotype was detected many times. CDR3 protein: CASSALTGVGTEAFF. In DNA, the CDR3 is TGTGCCAGCAGTGCGTTGACAGGGGTCGGGACTGAAGCTTTCTTT. The chain recombines TRBV28 with TRBJ1-1, with 8 positions matching TRBD1. The germline V gene encodes CDR1 MDHEN and CDR2 SYDVKM. The V gene end was trimmed by 5 bases and the J gene end by 5 bases; junction bases not matched to a gene: 10. This CDR3 region has 15 residues.

This clonotype showed up just a few times. The chain combines TRBV18 with TRBJ2-7; 8 bases line up with TRBD1. The CDR3 runs to 14 residues. V lost 3 bases and J lost 3; bases outside the gene matches: 4. Looked up from germline, CDR1 is KGHSH and CDR2 is LQKENI. The CDR3 sequence is CASSPSGGIYEQYF. The CDR3 DNA is TGTGCCAGCTCACCTTCAGGGGGCATCTACGAGCAGTACTTC.